The TCR beta chain under discussion was sequenced for a study of cytomegalovirus exposure and HLA in healthy donors (dated by TCRdb to 2017 to 2019). About the study as a whole: An earlier analysis of some 500 of the donors reported approximately 290 Gb of sequence data and 100 million to 130 million unique TCR beta sequences from about 180 million T cells. The study aimed to test whether cataloging public T cell receptors could reveal signatures of past pathogen exposure. Donor age, sex, ethnicity and CMV serostatus were collected together with the repertoire data. All discovery cohort repertoires had been generated on a single sequencing platform. A later genetic analysis used genome-wide SNP genotypes for about 65% of the 666 donors, treating that subset as a discovery cohort. To predict cytomegalovirus infection status, the study combined high-throughput TCR immunosequencing, statistical association of individual TCRs with disease status, and machine learning. The number of donors typed differed by locus, with about 629-640 for A, B, C, DRB1 and DQB1, more than 500 for DQA1, under 610 for DPA1, and some 470 for DPB1. Among the approximately 400 genotyped donors, around 81% belonged to the genetic ancestry cluster associated with self-reported Caucasian donors. Roughly five DR-DQ haplotypes were handled as single units for association and clustering because linkage in the cohort was strong. Across 300 to 400 genotyped donors of the cohort, an average of roughly 250,000 unique TCR beta nucleotide sequences per donor were sequenced, and 15% to 20% of those sequences were non-productive. An early release covering over 500 HLA-typed donors comprised 250 to 350 gigabases of sequencing data and around 85 million unique TCR sequences. HLA typing covered class I and class II loci at four-digit resolution. An earlier analysis of some 500 of the donors used high-throughput TCR beta sequencing to judge whether each TCR beta V gene segment behaved as functional or pseudogenic. In addition to the first cohort of 666 subjects, a separate validation cohort of approximately 130 different subjects was used. Rather than drawing on any new phenotypic data, the later analysis identified candidate immune exposures from TCR beta sequences and the way those sequences occurred across donors. In a later analysis, previously published TCR beta repertoires from more than 500 donors were re-analyzed and high-resolution HLA genotyping was added so that TCR occurrence patterns could be studied. The study profiled the T cell repertoires of fewer than 850 subjects by immunosequencing and related them to cytomegalovirus serostatus. Here is what the overall study found, with its caveats: A few of the identified cytomegalovirus-associated TCR beta chains were confirmed in vitro to be specific for cytomegalovirus antigens. Presence/absence analyses assumed roughly uniform sequencing depth across donors, an assumption that may not hold. A further reported finding was that TCR beta sequences accurately predicted the HLA-A and HLA-B alleles for most subjects in the first cohort. CMV serostatus was the only immune exposure information available for the cohort. While some public TCRs were present in many individuals, most TCR sequences turned up only very rarely across donors. When HLA alleles, especially DR and DQ, strongly co-occurred, attributing TCR associations to individual alleles was difficult. The study listed 150 to 200 TCR beta chains as associated with cytomegalovirus. The classifier was reported to diagnose cytomegalovirus status with high specificity and sensitivity in both the original and validation cohorts. In a later analysis, several top co-occurrence clusters were reported to appear linked to parvovirus B19, influenza, CMV and Epstein-Barr virus. Some IMGT-functional V segments, including TRBV6-2 and TRBV6-3, could not be distinguished by the 87-base-pair reads and were therefore excluded. An association between a missense DCLRE1C variant and V-gene and J-gene trimming of TCR beta chains was found in a later genetic analysis and replicated in an independent cohort. Because HLA typing was unavailable for some donors at each locus, only the typed subset was used in association tests. A later analysis associated 15,000 to 20,000 TCR beta sequences with specific HLA alleles at a false discovery rate of 0.05. In a later genetic analysis, fewer N-insertions in productive TCRs were reported among donors in an Asian-associated ancestry cluster than the approximately 710-donor mean. In a later analysis, the rate of TCR association differed among HLA loci, with DRB1 alleles having the most associated TCRs and HLA-C alleles having the fewest. The sequencing pipeline was judged likely to have produced a cluster of highly shared sequence variants as a technical artifact. An earlier analysis of roughly 570 of the donors showed that most TCR beta V segments appeared in productive rearrangements either about 87% or about 30% of the time, which broadly matched IMGT annotations. The earlier analysis of approximately 590 of the donors excluded 15 to 20 rarely observed V segments, including chromosome 9 orphons, because counts were too low. It was suggested by the authors that the approach could potentially be generalized to other disease states and immunological phenotypes. In a later analysis, HLA-associated TCR beta chains showed more clonal expansion and lower generation probabilities than non-associated chains that were equally common. In this cohort, only TCR beta chains were sequenced, and detectable features were limited by the absence of alpha or paired-chain data. Correlated functional status among segregating V segments might reflect linkage disequilibrium, but an unknown experimental factor could not be ruled out. In a later analysis, most CMV-associated TCR beta chains were found to appear HLA-restricted, with HLA associations seemingly driven largely by CMV exposure.

As regards this clone: The target of this receptor is not known. Per-base qualities were not stored, and no clone one base away is much larger.

Trimming removed 5 bases from V and 2 bases from J; the gene matches leave 4 bases unexplained. The CDR3 runs 16 amino acids, cysteine and phenylalanine included. The entry retains the CDR3 DNA only, 48 bases that are in frame from base 1. CDR1 and CDR2 (LNHDA, SQIVND) derive from the germline V gene (reference sequence). The cohort consisted of some 730 healthy bone marrow donors. At the time of sampling, every cohort member was nominally healthy, though immune exposures that went unrecorded were likely present. The donor tested CMV seropositive, placing the donor among the approximately 290 seropositive members of the cohort. Every donor gave a peripheral blood sample, and the peripheral blood mononuclear cells from that sample were used for TCR beta sequencing. The Qiagen DNeasy Blood Extraction Kit was used to extract genomic DNA from the blood cell samples. Library construction relied on the immunoSEQ multiplex PCR assay. For the multiplex PCR, a mixture combining 60 forward primers for TCR Vbeta segments and 13 reverse primers for TCR Jbeta segments was used. The CDR3 region of rearranged TCR beta genes was amplified from genomic DNA by a multiplex PCR assay. The Illumina HiSeq System was used to sequence the amplified TCR beta libraries as 87-base-pair reads. On the authors' methods: Across the 670 or so repertoires, a later analysis counted tens of millions of unique TCR beta chains, some 11 million of which were shared by at least two donors. Raw reads were error-corrected and collapsed into unique sequences by a nearest-neighbor algorithm in which closely related sequences were merged to remove PCR and sequencing errors. Alignment of CDR3 sequences to IMGT reference sequences was used to assign V, D and J gene segments. For a sequence to be retained, a match of at least six nucleotides was required to both a V gene segment and a J gene segment. A rearrangement was called productive if the CDR3 had no stop codons and remained in frame with V and J, and every other rearrangement was called non-productive. CDR3 was defined by IMGT convention, running from the second conserved V-encoded cysteine to the conserved J-encoded phenylalanine. In an earlier analysis of more than 550 of the donors, sequences lacking an unambiguous match to a single V gene segment were excluded. In an earlier analysis of approximately 500 of the donors, a V segment was called functional when productive rearrangements were above 56.7%, and segregating when the standard deviation between donors exceeded 5%. A statistical classification framework was developed to diagnose cytomegalovirus status using the catalog of TCR beta chain sequences. A later analysis assigned V and J genes by comparing TCR nucleotide sequences with IMGT/GENE-DB human TR gene sequences. The TCRdist pipeline was used in a later analysis to assign CDR3 sequences and most-parsimonious VDJ recombination scenarios. A later analysis defined each TCR beta chain by its CDR3 amino acid sequence plus V-gene family, and excluded reads lacking a unique V-gene family. To address suspected cross-contamination and a sequencing artifact, a later analysis removed over 500 highly shared, low-generation-probability nucleotide sequences. In a later analysis, a clonal expansion index for each public chain was calculated from normalized within-repertoire ranks of inferred template counts. In a later analysis, generation probabilities were computed with a VDJ recombination model fitted to out-of-frame rearrangements, and the resulting probabilities were checked against IGoR. A later analysis scored TCR-TCR, TCR-HLA and TCR-CMV co-occurrence with hypergeometric tests, applying a repertoire-size bias correction to TCR pairs. False discovery rates were estimated in a later analysis by permuting HLA or CMV assignments 20 times. In a later analysis, co-occurring TCRs were grouped using DBSCAN, with TCRdist sequence similarity added in when clustering inside HLA-allele-positive subsets. Co-occurrence clustering excluded repertoires with fewer than 30,000 or more than 120,000 public chains, plus five with anomalous nucleotide sharing. The table was pulled from immuneACCESS by TCRdb, which kept in-frame rearrangements only. Such tables lose some clones; where checked, under half of the loss comes from unresolved V genes, and the rest has no known cause. V, J and clone size are those of that table, while D and trimming were read from the DNA. Present in this sample are about 190,000 clones, about 13% of which were seen just once. The ten biggest clones cover 7.8% of the sample.

Source material: PBMCs. This receptor was identified in a man aged 45-65 years in good health and CMV-seropositive. The chain is assembled from TRBV19 and TRBJ2-3, with 13 bases in between that match TRBD2. In nucleotide form, the sequence is TGTGCCAGTAGTGTACTAGCGGGGGGGACCACAGATACGCAGTATTTT. This encodes CASSVLAGGTTDTQYF.